Listed below are T cell receptor beta chains from one sample, sequenced in a study of cytomegalovirus exposure and HLA in healthy donors. Some clones are missing from TCRdb's copy, which holds only in-frame ones; the method was immunoSEQ multiplex PCR. Of fewer than 150,000 clones in the sample, approximately 60% were seen once. The sequencing sample was made of PBMCs. The receptors were sampled from a human donor in good health. The CDR3 runs from the conserved cysteine through the conserved F or W. The order of the fields is clone size, D gene, J gene, V gene, CDR3 DNA, CDR3 protein. D genes are given only for firm matches. Expanded clones are given a class, and other clones once, few, many or no size at all.

NA,TRBD1,TRBJ2-7,TRBV9,TGTGCCAGCAGCGTAGACCCGGGACAGGGGGCCTACGAGCAGTACTTC,CASSVDPGQGAYEQYF
NA,TRBD1,TRBJ1-1,TRBV5-5,TGTGCCAGCAGCAGGGCCGGGACAGCGAACACTGAAGCTTTCTTT,CASSRAGTANTEAFF
NA,TRBD1,TRBJ1-4,TRBV18,TGTGCCAGCTCACCGGACAGGGCTGATGAAAAACTGTTTTTT,CASSPDRADEKLFF
NA,TRBD2,TRBJ2-1,TRBV5-1,TGCGCCAGCAGCACGGTAGCGGGATCGATTGAGCAGTTCTTC,CASSTVAGSIEQFF
few,TRBD2,TRBJ2-1,TRBV25-1,TGTGCCAGCAGTGGGTCAGCGGGAACGCAGTTCTTC,CASSGSAGTQFF
NA,NA,TRBJ1-5,TRBV28,TGTGCCAGCAGTTTAGGTCTAGGAAGTTTGAGCAATCAGCCCCAGCATTTT,CASSLGLGSLSNQPQHF
once,TRBD2,TRBJ2-5,TRBV19,TGTGCAGCGGGAGGGATACAAGAGACCCAGTACTTC,CAAGGIQETQYF
few,TRBD2,TRBJ2-1,TRBV2,TGTGCCAGCAGCGGGGAACGGGCGGGAGGCTCCTACAATGAGCAGTTCTTC,CASSGERAGGSYNEQFF
NA,NA,TRBJ1-2,TRBV5-1,TGCGCCAGCAGCTTTTCCGGGACAAATAACTATGGCTACACCTTC,CASSFSGTNNYGYTF
NA,TRBD1,TRBJ2-7,TRBV29-1,TGCAGCGTTGCCGGGACAGGGCCCTACGAGCAGTACTTC,CSVAGTGPYEQYF
few,NA,TRBJ2-7,TRBV5-4,TGTGCCAGCAGCCGGGGGACGCCGAGCTCCTACGAGCAGTACTTC,CASSRGTPSSYEQYF
NA,TRBD2,TRBJ2-3,TRBV6-5,TGTGCCAGCACCCGACTAGCGGGCACAGATACGCAGTATTTT,CASTRLAGTDTQYF
few,NA,TRBJ1-3,TRBV5-5,TGTGCCAGCAGCTTGGCTCCAGGATCGGGAAACACCATATATTTT,CASSLAPGSGNTIYF
NA,TRBD2,TRBJ2-7,TRBV28,TGTGCCAGCAGTTCCGGACTAGCGGCCTACGAGCAGTACTTC,CASSSGLAAYEQYF